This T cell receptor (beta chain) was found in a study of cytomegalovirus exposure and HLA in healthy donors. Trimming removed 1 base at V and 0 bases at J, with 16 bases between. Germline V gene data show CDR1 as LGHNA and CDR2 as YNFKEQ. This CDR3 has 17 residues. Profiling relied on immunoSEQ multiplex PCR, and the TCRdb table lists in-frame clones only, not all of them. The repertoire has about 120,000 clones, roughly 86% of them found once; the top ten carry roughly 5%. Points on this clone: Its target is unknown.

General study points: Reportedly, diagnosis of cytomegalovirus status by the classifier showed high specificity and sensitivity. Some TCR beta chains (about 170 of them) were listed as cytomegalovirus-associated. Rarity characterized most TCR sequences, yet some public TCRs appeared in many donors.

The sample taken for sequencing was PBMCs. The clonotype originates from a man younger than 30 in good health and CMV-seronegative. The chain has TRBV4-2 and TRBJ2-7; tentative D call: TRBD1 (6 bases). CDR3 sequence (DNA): TGTGCCAGCAGCCAAGGCCTGGCCAGGGGTATCTCCTACGAGCAGTACTTC. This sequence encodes CASSQGLARGISYEQYF.